A single T cell receptor beta chain is shown here with its context. Its cognate antigen is unknown. These data belong to a study of T cell responses to AZD1222 COVID-19 vaccine. V was trimmed by 3 bases and J by 0 bases, leaving 11 bases between them. CDR1 and CDR2 from the germline V gene are KGHSH and LQKENI. The CDR3 totals 16 residues. General study results and limits: Dominant at 160-218 and 743-854, vaccine-associated CD4 TCRs also spanned spike. Spike-specific TCR breadth and depth grew following two AZD1222 doses. At study baseline, merely six AZD1222 recipients were seropositive. Reports say nearly half of spike-specific TCRs go after unmutated variant regions.

Sequencing used immunoSEQ multiplex PCR; TCRdb keeps in-frame clones, though not all of them. Of about 120,000 clones listed, under 90% are singletons. The input for sequencing was peripheral blood, taken on day 0 of AZD1222 vaccination. This chain links TRBV18 with TRBJ2-2; the D gene is possibly TRBD2 (5 bases). The TCR comes from an adult in good health. The CDR3 region is CASSPGGSANTGELFF. Here the CDR3 DNA reads TGTGCCAGCTCACCCGGAGGTAGCGCGAACACCGGGGAGCTGTTTTTT. The full variable domain, its missing parts supplied by reference TRBV18 and TRBJ2-2, is NAGVMQNPRHLVRRRGQEARLRCSPMKGHSHVYWYRQLPEEGLKFMVYLQKENIIDESGMPKERFSAEFPKEGPSILRIQQVVRGDSAAYFCASSPGGSANTGELFFGEGSRLTVL.